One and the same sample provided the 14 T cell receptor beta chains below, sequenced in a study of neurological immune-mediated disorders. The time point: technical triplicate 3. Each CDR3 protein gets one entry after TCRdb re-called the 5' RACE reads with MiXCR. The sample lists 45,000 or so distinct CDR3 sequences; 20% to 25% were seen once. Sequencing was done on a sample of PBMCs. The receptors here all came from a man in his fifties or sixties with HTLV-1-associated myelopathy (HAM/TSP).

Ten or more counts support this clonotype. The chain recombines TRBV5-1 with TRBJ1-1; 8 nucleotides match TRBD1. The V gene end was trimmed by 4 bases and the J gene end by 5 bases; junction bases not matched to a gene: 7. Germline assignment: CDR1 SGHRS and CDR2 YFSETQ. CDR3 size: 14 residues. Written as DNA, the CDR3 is TGCGCCAGCAGCAACGACAGGGGCGGGACTGAAGCTTTCTTT. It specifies CASSNDRGGTEAFF.

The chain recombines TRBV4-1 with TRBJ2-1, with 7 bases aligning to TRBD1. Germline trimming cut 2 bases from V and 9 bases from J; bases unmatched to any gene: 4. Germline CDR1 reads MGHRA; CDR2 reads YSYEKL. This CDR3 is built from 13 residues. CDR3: CASSQQGVGEQFF. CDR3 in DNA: TGCGCCAGCAGCCAACAGGGGGTAGGTGAGCAGTTCTTC.

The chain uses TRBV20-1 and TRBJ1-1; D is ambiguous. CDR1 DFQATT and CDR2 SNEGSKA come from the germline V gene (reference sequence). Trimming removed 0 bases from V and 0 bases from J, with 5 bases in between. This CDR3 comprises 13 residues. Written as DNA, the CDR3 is TGCAGTGCTAGAGATCTCTTGAACACTGAAGCTTTCTTT. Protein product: CSARDLLNTEAFF.

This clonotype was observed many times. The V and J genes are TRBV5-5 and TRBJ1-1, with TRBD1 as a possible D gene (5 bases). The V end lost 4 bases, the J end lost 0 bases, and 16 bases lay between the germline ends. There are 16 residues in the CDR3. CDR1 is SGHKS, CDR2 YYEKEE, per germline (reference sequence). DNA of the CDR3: TGTGCCAGCAGCCCATCGGGGGGACCCCTGAACACTGAAGCTTTCTTT. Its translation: CASSPSGGPLNTEAFF.

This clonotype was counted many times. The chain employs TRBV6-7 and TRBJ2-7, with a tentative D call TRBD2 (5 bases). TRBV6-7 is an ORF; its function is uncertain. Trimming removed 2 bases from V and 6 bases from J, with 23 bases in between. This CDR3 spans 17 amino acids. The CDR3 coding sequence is TGTGCCAGCAGTTACCCTTTGACTATTAGGTTGGACTTCGAGCAGTACTTC. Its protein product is CASSYPLTIRLDFEQYF.

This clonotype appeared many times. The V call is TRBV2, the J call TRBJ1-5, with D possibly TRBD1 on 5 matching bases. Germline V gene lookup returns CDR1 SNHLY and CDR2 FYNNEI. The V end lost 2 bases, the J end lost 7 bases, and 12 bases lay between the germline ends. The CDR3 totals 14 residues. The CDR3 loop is CASSESPGRQPQHF. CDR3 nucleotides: TGTGCCAGCAGTGAAAGCCCAGGGAGGCAGCCCCAGCATTTT.

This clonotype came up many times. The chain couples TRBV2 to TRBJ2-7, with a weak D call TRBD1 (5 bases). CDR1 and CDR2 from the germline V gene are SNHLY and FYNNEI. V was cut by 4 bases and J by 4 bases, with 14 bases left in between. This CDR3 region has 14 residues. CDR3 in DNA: TGTGCCAGCAGTGGAGGACACCTGTTGTACGAGCAGTACTTC. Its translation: CASSGGHLLYEQYF.

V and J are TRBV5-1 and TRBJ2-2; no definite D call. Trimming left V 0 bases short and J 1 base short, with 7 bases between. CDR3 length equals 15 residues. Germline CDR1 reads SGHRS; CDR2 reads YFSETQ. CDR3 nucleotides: TGCGCCAGCAGCTTGGATCGGCAGAACACCGGGGAGCTGTTTTTT. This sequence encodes CASSLDRQNTGELFF. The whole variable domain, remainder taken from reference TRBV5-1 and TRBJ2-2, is KAGVTQTPRYLIKTRGQQVTLSCSPISGHRSVSWYQQTPGQGLQFLFEYFSETQRNKGNFPGRFSGRQFSNSRSEMNVSTLELGDSALYLCASSLDRQNTGELFFGEGSRLTVL.

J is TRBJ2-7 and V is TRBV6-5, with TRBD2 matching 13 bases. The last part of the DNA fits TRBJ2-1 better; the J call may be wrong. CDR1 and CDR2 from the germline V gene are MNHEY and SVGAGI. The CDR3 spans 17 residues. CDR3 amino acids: CASSRLTSGRAPYEQFF. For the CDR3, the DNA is TGTGCCAGCAGCCGACTTACTAGCGGGAGGGCCCCCTACGAGCAGTTCTTC.

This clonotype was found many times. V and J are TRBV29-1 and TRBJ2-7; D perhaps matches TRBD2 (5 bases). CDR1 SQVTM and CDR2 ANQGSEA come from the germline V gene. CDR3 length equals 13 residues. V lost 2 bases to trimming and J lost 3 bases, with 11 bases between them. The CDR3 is CSVETLAHYEQYF. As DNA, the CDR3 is TGCAGCGTTGAAACCCTAGCCCACTACGAGCAGTACTTC.

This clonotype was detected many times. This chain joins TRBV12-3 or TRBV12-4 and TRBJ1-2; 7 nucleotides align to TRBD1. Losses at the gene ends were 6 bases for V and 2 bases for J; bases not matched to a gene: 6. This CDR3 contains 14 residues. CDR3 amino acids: CASSRQGQNYGYTF. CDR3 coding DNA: TGTGCCAGCAGCCGACAGGGCCAGAACTATGGCTACACCTTC.

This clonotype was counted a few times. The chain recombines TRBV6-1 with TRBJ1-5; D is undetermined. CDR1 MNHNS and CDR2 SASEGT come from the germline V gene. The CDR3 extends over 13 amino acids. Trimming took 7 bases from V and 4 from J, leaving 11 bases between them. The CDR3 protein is CASITGPNQPQHF. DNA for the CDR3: TGTGCCAGCATTACTGGACCAAATCAGCCCCAGCATTTT.

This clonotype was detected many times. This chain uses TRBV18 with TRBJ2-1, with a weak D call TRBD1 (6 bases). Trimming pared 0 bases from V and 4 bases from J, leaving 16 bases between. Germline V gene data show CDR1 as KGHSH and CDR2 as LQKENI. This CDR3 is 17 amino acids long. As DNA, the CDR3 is TGTGCCAGCTCACCACCGAACAGGGTGACACTATACAATGAGCAGTTCTTC. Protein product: CASSPPNRVTLYNEQFF.

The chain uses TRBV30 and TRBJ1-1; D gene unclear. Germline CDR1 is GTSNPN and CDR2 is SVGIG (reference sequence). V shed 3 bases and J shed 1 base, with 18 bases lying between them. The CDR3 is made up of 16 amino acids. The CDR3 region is CAWSPGQKQTNTEAFF. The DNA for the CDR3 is TGTGCCTGGAGCCCTGGGCAGAAACAGACGAACACTGAAGCTTTCTTT.